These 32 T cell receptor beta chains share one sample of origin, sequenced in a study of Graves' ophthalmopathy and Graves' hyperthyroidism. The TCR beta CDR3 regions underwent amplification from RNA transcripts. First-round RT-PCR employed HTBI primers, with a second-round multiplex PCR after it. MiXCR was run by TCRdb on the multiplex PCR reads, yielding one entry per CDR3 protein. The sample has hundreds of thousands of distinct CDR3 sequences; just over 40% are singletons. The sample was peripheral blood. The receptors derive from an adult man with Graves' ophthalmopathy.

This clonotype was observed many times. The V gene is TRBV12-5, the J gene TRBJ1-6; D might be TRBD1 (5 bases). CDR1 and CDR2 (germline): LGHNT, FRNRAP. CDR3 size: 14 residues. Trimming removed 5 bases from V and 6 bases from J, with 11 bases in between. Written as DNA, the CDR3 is TGTGCTAGTGGTCAACAGGTTTCTAATTCACCCCTCCACTTT. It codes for CASGQQVSNSPLHF.

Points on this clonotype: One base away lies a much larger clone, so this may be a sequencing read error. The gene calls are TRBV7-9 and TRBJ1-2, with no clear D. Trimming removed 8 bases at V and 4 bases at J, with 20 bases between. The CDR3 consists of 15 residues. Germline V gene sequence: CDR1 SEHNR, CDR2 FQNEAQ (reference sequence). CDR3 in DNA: TGTGCCAGCCGCTCTCGACCCACTCCGGTCTATGGCTACACCTTC. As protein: CASRSRPTPVYGYTF.

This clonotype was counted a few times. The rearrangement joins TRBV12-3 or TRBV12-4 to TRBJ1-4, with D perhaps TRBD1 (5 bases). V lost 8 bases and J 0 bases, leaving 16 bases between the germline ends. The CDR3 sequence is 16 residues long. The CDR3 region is CASGTTDFATNEKLFF. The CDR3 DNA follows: TGTGCCAGCGGAACGACAGACTTTGCAACTAATGAAAAACTGTTTTTT.

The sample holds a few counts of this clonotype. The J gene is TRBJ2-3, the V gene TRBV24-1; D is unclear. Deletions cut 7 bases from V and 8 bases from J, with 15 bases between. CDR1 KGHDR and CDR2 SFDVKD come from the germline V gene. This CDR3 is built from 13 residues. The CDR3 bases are TGTGCCACCAGCCCGACTTTTACAAGTACGCAGTATTTT. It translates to CATSPTFTSTQYF.

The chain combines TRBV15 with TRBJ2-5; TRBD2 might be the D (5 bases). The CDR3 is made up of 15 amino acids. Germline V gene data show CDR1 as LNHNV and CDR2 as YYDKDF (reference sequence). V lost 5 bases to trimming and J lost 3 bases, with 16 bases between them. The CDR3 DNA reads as TGTGCCACCAGCCCCACCAGACGGGGAGAAGAGACCCAGTACTTC. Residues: CATSPTRRGEETQYF.

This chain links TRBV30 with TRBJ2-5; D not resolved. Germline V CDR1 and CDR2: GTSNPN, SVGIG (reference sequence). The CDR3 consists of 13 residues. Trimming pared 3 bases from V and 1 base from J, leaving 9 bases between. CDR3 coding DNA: TGTGCCTGGAGCCCCTGGATCCAAGAGACCCAGTACTTC. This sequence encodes CAWSPWIQETQYF.

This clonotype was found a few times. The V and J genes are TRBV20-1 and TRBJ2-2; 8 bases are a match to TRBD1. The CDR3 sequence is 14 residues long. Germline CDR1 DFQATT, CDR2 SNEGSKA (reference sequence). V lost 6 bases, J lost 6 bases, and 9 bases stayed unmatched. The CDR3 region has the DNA TGCAGTGCCCAGATGGGGACAGGCCCCGGGGAGCTGTTTTTT. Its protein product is CSAQMGTGPGELFF.

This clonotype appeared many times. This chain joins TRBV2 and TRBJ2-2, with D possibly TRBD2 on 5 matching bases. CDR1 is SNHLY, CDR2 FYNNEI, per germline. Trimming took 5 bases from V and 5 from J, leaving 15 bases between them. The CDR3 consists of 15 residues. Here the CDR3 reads CASSHTSGSTGELFF. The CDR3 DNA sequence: TGTGCCAGCAGTCATACCTCGGGGAGTACCGGGGAGCTGTTTTTT.

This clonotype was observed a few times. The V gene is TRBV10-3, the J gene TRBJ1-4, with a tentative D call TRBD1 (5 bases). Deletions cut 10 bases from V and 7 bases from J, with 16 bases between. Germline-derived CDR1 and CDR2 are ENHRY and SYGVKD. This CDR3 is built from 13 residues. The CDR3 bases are TGTGCCAGCTCGGGGGGATCGACTGAAAAACTGTTTTTT. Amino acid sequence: CASSGGSTEKLFF.

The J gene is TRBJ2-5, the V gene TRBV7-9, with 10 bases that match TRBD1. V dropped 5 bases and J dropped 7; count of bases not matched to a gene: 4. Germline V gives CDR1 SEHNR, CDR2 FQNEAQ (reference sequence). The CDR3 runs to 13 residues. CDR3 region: CASSSRDRGTQYF. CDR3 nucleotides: TGTGCCAGCAGCAGCCGGGACAGGGGGACCCAGTACTTC.

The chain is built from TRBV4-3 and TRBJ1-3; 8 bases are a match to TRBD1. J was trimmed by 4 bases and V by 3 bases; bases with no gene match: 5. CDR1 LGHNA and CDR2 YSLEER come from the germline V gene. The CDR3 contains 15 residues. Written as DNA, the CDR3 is TGCGCCAGCAGCCAGCTCAGGGGGCAAGGAAACACCATATATTTT. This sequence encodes CASSQLRGQGNTIYF.

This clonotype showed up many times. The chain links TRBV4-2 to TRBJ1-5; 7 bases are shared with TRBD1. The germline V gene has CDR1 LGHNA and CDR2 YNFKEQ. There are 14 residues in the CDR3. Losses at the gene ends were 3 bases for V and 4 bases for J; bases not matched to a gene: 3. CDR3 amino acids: CASSHTGENQPQHF. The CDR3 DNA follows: TGTGCCAGCAGCCACACAGGGGAAAATCAGCCCCAGCATTTT.

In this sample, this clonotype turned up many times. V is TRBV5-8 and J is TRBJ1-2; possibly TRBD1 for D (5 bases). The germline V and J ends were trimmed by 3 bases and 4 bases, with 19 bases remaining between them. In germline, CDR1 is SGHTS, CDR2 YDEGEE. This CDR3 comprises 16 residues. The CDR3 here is CASSSPDSLMAYGYTF. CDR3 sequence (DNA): TGTGCCAGCAGCTCTCCTGACAGCCTAATGGCCTATGGCTACACCTTC.

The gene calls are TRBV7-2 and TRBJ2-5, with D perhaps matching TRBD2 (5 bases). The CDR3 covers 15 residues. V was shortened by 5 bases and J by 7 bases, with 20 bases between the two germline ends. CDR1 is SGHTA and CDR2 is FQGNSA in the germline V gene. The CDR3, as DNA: TGTGCCAGCAGCCAAGATCCTGACGGAGGAAGGACCCAGTACTTC. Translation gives CASSQDPDGGRTQYF.

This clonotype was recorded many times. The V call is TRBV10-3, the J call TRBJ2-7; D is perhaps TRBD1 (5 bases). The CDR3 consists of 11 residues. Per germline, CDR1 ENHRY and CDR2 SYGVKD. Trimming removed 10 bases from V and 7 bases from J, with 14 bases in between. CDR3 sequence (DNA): TGTGCCAGTTGGGCAGGGCGGGAGCAGTACTTC. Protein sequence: CASWAGREQYF.

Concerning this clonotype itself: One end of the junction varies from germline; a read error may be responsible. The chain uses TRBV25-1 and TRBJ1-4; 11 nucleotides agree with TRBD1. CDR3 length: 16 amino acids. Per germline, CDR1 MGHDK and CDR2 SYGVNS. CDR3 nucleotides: TGTGCCAGCAGTGAACGGGGGACAGGGGGAAATGGAAAACTGTTTTTT. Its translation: CASSERGTGGNGKLFF.

This CDR3 is CAWIRTATNYGYTF. The CDR3 DNA reads as TGTGCCTGGATAAGGACAGCGACTAACTATGGCTACACCTTC. The chain carries TRBV30 and TRBJ1-2, with a tentative D call TRBD1 (6 bases). Germline lookup yields CDR1 GTSNPN and CDR2 SVGIG (reference sequence). The CDR3 spans 14 residues. Trimming shortened V by 4 bases and J by 0 bases, and 12 bases separated the two germline ends.

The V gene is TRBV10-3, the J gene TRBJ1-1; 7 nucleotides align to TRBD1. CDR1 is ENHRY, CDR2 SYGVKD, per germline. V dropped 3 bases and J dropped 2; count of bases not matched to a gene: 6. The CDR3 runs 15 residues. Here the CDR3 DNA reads TGTGCCATCAGTGAAGCAGGGGGACCTAACACTGAAGCTTTCTTT. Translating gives CAISEAGGPNTEAFF.

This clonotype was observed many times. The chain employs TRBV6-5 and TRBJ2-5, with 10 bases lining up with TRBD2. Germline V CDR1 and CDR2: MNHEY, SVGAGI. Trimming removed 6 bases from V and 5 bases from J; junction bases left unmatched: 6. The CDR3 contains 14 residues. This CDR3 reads CASSPTSGVETQYF. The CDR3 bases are TGTGCCAGCAGCCCTACTAGCGGGGTGGAGACCCAGTACTTC.

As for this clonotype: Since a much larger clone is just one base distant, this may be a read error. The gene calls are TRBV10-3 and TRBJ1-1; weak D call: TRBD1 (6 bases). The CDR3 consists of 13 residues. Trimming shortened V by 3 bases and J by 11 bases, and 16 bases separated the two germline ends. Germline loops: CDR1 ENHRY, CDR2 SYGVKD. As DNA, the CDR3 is TGTGCCATCAGTGAACAGGCGGGGGGCAGGGCTTTCTTT. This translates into CAISEQAGGRAFF.

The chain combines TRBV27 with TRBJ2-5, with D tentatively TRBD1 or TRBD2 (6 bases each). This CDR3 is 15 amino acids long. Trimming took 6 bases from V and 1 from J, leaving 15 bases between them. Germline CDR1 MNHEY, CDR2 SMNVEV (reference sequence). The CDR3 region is CASRFRGEAQETQYF. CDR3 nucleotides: TGTGCCAGCAGGTTTAGGGGGGAGGCCCAAGAGACCCAGTACTTC.

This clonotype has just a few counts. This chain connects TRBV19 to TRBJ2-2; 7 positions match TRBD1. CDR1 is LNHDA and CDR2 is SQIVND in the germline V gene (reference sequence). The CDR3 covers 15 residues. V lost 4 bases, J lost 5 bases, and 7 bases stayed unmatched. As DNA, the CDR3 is TGTGCCAGTAGTACAACAGGGGCAGGGACCGGGGAGCTGTTTTTT. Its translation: CASSTTGAGTGELFF.

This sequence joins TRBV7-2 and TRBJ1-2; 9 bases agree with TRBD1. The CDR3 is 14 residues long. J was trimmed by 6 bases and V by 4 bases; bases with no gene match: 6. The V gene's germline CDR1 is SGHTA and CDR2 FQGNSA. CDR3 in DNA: TGTGCCAGCAGCTCAAGACAGGGGGGGGATGGCTACACCTTC. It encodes CASSSRQGGDGYTF.

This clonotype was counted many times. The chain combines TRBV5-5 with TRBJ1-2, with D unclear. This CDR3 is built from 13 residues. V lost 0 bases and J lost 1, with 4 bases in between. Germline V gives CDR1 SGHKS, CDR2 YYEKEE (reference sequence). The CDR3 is CASSLEVNYGYTF. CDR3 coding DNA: TGTGCCAGCAGCTTGGAGGTTAACTATGGCTACACCTTC.

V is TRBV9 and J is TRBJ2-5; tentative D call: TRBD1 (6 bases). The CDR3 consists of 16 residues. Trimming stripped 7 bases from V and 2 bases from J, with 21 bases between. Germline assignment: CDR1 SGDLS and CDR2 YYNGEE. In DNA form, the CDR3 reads TGTGCCAGCTCACGTCTGCGGACAGAGGAGCAAGAGACCCAGTACTTC. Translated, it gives CASSRLRTEEQETQYF.

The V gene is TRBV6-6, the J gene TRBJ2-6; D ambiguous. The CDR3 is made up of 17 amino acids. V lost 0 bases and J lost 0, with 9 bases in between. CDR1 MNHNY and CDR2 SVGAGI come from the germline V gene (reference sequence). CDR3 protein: CASSYSGFHSGANVLTF. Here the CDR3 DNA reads TGTGCCAGCAGTTACTCAGGGTTCCACTCTGGGGCCAACGTCCTGACTTTC.

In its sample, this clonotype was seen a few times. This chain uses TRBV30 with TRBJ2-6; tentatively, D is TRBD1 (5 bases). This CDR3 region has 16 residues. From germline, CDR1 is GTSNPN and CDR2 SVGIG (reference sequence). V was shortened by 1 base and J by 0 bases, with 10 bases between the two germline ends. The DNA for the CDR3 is TGTGCCTGGAGTGACCAGGGCGACTCTGGGGCCAACGTCCTGACTTTC. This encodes CAWSDQGDSGANVLTF.

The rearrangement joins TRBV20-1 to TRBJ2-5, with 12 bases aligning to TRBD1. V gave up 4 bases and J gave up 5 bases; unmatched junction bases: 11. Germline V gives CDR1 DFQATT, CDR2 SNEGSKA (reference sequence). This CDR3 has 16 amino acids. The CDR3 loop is CSATTRDRGLGETQYF. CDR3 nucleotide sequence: TGCAGTGCTACTACCCGGGACAGGGGGCTTGGGGAGACCCAGTACTTC.

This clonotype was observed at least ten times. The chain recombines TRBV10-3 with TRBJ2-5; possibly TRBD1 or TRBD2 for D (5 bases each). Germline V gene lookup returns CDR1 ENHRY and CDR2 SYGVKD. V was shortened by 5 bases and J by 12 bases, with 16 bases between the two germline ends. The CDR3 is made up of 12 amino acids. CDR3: CAISQTGTPEYF. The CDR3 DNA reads TGTGCCATCAGTCAAACCGGGACGCCAGAGTACTTC.

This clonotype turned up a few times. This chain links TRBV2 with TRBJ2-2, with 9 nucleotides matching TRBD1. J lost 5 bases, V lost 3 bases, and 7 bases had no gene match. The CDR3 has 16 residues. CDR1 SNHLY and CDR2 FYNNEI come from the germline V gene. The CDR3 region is CASSDPGQGITGELFF. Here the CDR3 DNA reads TGTGCCAGCAGTGACCCGGGACAGGGAATTACCGGGGAGCTGTTTTTT.

The CDR3 DNA follows: TGTGCCAGCAGCCAACTCTACAGGGGGCCTGGAAACACCATATATTTT. Its protein product is CASSQLYRGPGNTIYF. This chain uses TRBV7-8 with TRBJ1-3; 9 bases map to TRBD1. This CDR3 comprises 16 residues. The V segment lost 5 bases and the J segment 2 bases; nucleotides outside the gene matches: 7. Germline V lookup: CDR1 SGHVS, CDR2 FQNEAQ.

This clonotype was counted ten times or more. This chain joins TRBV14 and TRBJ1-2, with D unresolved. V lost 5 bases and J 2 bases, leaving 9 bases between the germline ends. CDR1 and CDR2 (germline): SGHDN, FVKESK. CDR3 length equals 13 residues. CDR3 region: CASSLDGNYGYTF. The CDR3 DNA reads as TGTGCCAGCAGCTTGGACGGGAACTATGGCTACACCTTC.